The 21 T cell receptor beta chains reported below all come from one sample, sequenced in a study of CXCR3-negative and CXCR3-positive naive CD8 T cells. The libraries of TRB cDNA were constructed through 5' RACE using UMI labels. From the 5' RACE reads, TCRdb lists one entry per CDR3 protein and no DNA. The sample includes about 62,000 distinct CDR3 sequences. Sequences were obtained from naive CXCR3- CD8+ T cells from blood. Subset: CD45RO-CCR7+CD27+CD95- naive CD8+ T cells lacking CXCR3 (TNR3-). The receptors stem from a human donor in good health. Some clones in this sample may be carry-over from other donors' samples.

The rearrangement joins TRBV6-5 to TRBJ2-1; the TCRdb call, TRBD1, lacks DNA for checking. Germline lookup yields CDR1 MNHEY and CDR2 SVGAGI. The length of the CDR3 is 12 residues. The CDR3 spells CASVRGTGEQFF.

This chain links TRBV10-3 with TRBJ2-5; no DNA is available, so the TRBD1 call from TCRdb remains unchecked. The germline CDR1 and CDR2 sequences are ENHRY and SYGVKD. The CDR3 covers 14 residues. The CDR3: CAISDPAGQETQYF.

This sequence joins TRBV28 and TRBJ2-7. Germline V gives CDR1 MDHEN, CDR2 SYDVKM. This CDR3 contains 11 residues. The CDR3: CASQVYYEQYF.

The rearrangement joins TRBV20-1 to TRBJ1-2; there is no DNA to check the TCRdb D call of TRBD1. The CDR3 is 14 amino acids. Germline CDR1 DFQATT, CDR2 SNEGSKA (reference sequence). The CDR3 is CSANLRGVPDGYTF.

The CDR3 sequence: CSVDSGGGKETQYF. The chain links TRBV29-1 to TRBJ2-5; no DNA is available, so the TRBD2 call from TCRdb remains unchecked. Germline V lookup: CDR1 SQVTM, CDR2 ANQGSEA. The CDR3 covers 14 residues.

This chain joins TRBV6-5 and TRBJ2-7; the TCRdb D gene call, TRBD1, has no DNA to confirm it. Germline V gene lookup returns CDR1 MNHEY and CDR2 SVGAGI. CDR3 length equals 14 residues. CDR3 region: CASSPGTEEYEQYF.

The rearrangement uses TRBV5-1 and TRBJ2-7. From germline, CDR1 is SGHRS and CDR2 YFSETQ. This CDR3 contains 13 residues. Here the CDR3 reads CASSLGESYEQYF.

V and J are TRBV6-5 and TRBJ1-2; TCRdb calls TRBD1, which cannot be checked without DNA. There are 13 residues in the CDR3. Germline-derived CDR1 and CDR2 are MNHEY and SVGAGI. CDR3 protein: CASRTDRNYGYTF.

V is TRBV28 and J is TRBJ2-5; TCRdb designates TRBD1, a call that cannot be tested without DNA. Germline loops: CDR1 MDHEN, CDR2 SYDVKM. This CDR3 has 17 amino acids. The CDR3 reads CASSLFGGSGDVETQYF.

V is TRBV28 and J is TRBJ2-7; there is no DNA to check the TCRdb D call of TRBD1. This CDR3 has 13 residues. Per the germline V gene, CDR1 is MDHEN and CDR2 is SYDVKM. CDR3 loop: CASSRTDRSEQYF.

The genes are TRBV19 and TRBJ2-1; the D call of TRBD2 rests on TCRdb alone, since no DNA is present to check it. This CDR3 is 12 amino acids long. Germline assignment: CDR1 LNHDA and CDR2 SQIVND (reference sequence). CDR3 residues: CASSALGSEQFF.

Here the CDR3 reads CASSSGTDIYEQYF. The chain is built from TRBV6-5 and TRBJ2-7; with no DNA, the TCRdb D assignment of TRBD1 cannot be verified. The CDR3 covers 14 residues. CDR1 is MNHEY, CDR2 SVGAGI, per germline.

The gene calls are TRBV29-1 and TRBJ2-2; TCRdb selects TRBD1, and the lack of DNA leaves this call unchecked. Germline V gene sequence: CDR1 SQVTM, CDR2 ANQGSEA. The CDR3 runs to 12 residues. CDR3 in amino acids: CSVNRDTGELFF.

This sequence joins TRBV29-1 and TRBJ2-7; TCRdb calls TRBD1, which cannot be checked without DNA. Germline CDR1 SQVTM, CDR2 ANQGSEA. CDR3 length: 13 residues. The CDR3 reads CSVETGDSYEQYF.

This chain joins TRBV4-3 and TRBJ2-3; no DNA is available, so the TRBD1 call from TCRdb remains unchecked. The CDR3 runs to 17 residues. Germline V gives CDR1 LGHNA, CDR2 YSLEER. The CDR3 spells CASSRPTGPPKTDTQYF.

CDR3 region: CASSLGTDNEQFF. This chain links TRBV7-6 with TRBJ2-1; TCRdb proposes TRBD1, but this gene call is untestable without DNA. The length of the CDR3 is 13 residues. Germline-derived CDR1 and CDR2 are SGHVS and FNYEAQ.

The chain uses TRBV27 and TRBJ1-1. From germline, CDR1 is MNHEY and CDR2 SMNVEV (reference sequence). This CDR3 is 14 amino acids long. Here the CDR3 reads CASSYLGEYTEAFF.

This chain connects TRBV7-2 to TRBJ1-1; TCRdb proposes TRBD1, but this gene call is untestable without DNA. The CDR3 is 14 residues long. Germline V lookup: CDR1 SGHTA, CDR2 FQGNSA. Here the CDR3 reads CASGGGTGYTEAFF.

The rearrangement uses TRBV7-9 and TRBJ2-7; TCRdb's assignment of TRBD1 cannot be checked, as there is no DNA. Germline CDR1 is SEHNR and CDR2 is FQNEAQ (reference sequence). This CDR3 comprises 14 residues. The CDR3 loop is CASSSTPDSNEQYF.

The chain couples TRBV12-3 or TRBV12-4 to TRBJ2-7; TCRdb selects TRBD1, and the lack of DNA leaves this call unchecked. The CDR3 length is 14 residues. This CDR3 reads CASSRGQAAYEQYF.

V gene TRBV7-9 combines with J gene TRBJ1-1. The CDR3 runs 12 residues. Germline V gene data show CDR1 as SEHNR and CDR2 as FQNEAQ (reference sequence). The CDR3 loop is CASKMAYTEAFF.